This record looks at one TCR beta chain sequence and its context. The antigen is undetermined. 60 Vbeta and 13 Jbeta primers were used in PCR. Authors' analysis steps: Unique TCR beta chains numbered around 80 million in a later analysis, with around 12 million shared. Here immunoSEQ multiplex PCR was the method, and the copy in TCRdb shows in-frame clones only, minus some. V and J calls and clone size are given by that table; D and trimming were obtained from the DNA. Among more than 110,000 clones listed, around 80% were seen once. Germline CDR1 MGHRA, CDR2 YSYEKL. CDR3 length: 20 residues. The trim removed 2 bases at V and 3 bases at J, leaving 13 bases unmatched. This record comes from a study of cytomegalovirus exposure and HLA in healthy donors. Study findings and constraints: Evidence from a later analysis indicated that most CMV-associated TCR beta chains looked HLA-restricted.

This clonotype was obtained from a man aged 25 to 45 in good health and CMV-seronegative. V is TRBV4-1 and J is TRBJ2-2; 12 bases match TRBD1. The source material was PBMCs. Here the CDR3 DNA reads TGCGCCAGCAGCCAAAATACCGGGACAGGGGGCCGTGGAGACACCGGGGAGCTGTTTTTT. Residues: CASSQNTGTGGRGDTGELFF.